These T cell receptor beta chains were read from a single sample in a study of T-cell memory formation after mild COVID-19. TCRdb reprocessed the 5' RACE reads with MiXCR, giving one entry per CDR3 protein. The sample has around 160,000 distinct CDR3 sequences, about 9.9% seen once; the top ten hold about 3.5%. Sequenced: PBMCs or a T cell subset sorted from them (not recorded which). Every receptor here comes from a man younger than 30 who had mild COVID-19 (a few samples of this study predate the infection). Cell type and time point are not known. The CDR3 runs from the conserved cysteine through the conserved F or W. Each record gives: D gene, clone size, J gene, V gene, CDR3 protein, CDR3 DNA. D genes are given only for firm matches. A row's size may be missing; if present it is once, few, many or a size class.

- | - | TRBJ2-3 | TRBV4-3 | CASSQTPTDTQYF | TGCGCCAGCAGCCAGACTCCGACAGATACGCAGTATTTT
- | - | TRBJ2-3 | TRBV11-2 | CASSLAGSTQYF | TGTGCCAGCAGCTTAGCGGGGAGTACGCAGTATTTT
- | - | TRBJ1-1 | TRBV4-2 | CASSQVDGVSGAFF | TGTGCCAGCAGCCAAGTTGACGGGGTCTCGGGAGCTTTCTTT
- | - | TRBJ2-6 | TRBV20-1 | CSASRGVTSGANVLTF | TGCAGTGCTAGCAGGGGTGTCACCTCTGGGGCCAACGTCCTGACTTTC
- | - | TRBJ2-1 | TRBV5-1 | CASSFSRDGEQFF | TGCGCCAGCAGCTTCTCTAGGGATGGCGAGCAGTTCTTC
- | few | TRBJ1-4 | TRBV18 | CASSPPGTNEKLFF | TGTGCCAGCTCACCACCGGGGACTAATGAAAAACTGTTTTTT
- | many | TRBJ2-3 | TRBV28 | CASSSYTDTQYF | TGTGCCAGCAGTTCATACACAGATACGCAGTATTTT
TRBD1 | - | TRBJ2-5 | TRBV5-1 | CASSAGTGEETQYF | TGCGCCAGCAGCGCCGGGACAGGTGAAGAGACCCAGTACTTC
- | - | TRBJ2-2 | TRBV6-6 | CASSSMAARNTGELFF | TGTGCCAGCAGTTCTATGGCGGCCAGGAACACCGGGGAGCTGTTTTTT
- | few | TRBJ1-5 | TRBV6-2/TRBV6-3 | CASTERGNQPQHF | TGTGCCAGCACCGAGAGGGGAAATCAGCCCCAGCATTTT
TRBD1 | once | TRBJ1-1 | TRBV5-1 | CASSKWDRYEAFF | TGCGCCAGCAGCAAATGGGACAGGTATGAAGCTTTCTTT
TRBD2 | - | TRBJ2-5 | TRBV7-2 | CASSLVRLASGETQYF | TGTGCCAGCAGCTTAGTACGACTAGCCTCCGGGGAGACCCAGTACTTC
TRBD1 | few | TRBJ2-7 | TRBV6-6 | CASSHPERGLREQYF | TGTGCCAGCAGCCATCCCGAGAGGGGGCTCCGGGAGCAGTACTTC
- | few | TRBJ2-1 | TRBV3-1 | CASSPPGTRSREQFF | TGTGCCAGCAGCCCCCCCGGGACCCGGAGTCGTGAGCAGTTCTTC
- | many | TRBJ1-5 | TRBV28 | CASTSGGLPQHF | TGTGCCAGCACCTCGGGGGGGTTGCCCCAGCATTTT
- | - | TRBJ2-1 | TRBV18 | CASSQTRVSFF | TGTGCCAGCTCACAGACTCGTGTGTCGTTCTTC
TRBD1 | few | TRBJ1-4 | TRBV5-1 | CASSLKQGSIATNEKLFF | TGCGCCAGCAGCTTGAAACAGGGGTCAATCGCAACTAATGAAAAACTGTTTTTT
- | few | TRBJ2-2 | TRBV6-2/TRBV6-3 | CASRPTVNTGELFF | TGTGCCAGCAGGCCGACAGTGAACACCGGGGAGCTGTTTTTT
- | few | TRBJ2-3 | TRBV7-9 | CASSFLTSTDTQYF | TGTGCCAGCAGCTTCCTGACTAGCACAGATACGCAGTATTTT
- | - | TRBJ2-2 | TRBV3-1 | CASSPPWGAATGELFF | TGTGCCAGCAGCCCCCCGTGGGGGGCGGCCACCGGGGAGCTGTTTTTT
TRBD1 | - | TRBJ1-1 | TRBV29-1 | CSVDNRGNTEDFF | TGCAGCGTTGACAACAGGGGAAACACTGAAGATTTCTTT
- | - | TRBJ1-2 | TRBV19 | CASSIQDGYNYGYTF | TGTGCCAGTAGTATTCAGGACGGCTATAACTATGGCTACACCTTC
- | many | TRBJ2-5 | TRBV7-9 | CASSPGTSGTRATQYF | TGTGCCAGCAGCCCAGGGACCTCAGGGACAAGAGCGACCCAGTACTTC
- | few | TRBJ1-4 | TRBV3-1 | CASSLSGGPNEKLFF | TGTGCCAGCAGCCTCTCCGGGGGACCTAATGAAAAACTGTTTTTT
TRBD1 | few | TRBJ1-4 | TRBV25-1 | CASTQGAWDEKLFF | TGTGCCAGCACCCAGGGGGCGTGGGATGAAAAACTGTTTTTT
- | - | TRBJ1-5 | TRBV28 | CASTHGGQPQHF | TGTGCCAGCACCCACGGGGGTCAGCCCCAGCATTTT
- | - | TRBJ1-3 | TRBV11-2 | CASSSGRPSSGNTIYF | TGTGCCAGCAGCTCCGGGAGGCCCAGCTCTGGAAACACCATATATTTT
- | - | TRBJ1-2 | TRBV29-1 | CSVERTVNYGYTF | TGCAGCGTTGAACGGACAGTTAACTATGGCTACACCTTC
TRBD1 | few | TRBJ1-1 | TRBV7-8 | CASSTGGLNTEAFF | TGTGCCAGCAGCACAGGGGGCTTGAACACTGAAGCTTTCTTT
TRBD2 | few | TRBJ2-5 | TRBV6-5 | CASSDRGGQETQYF | TGTGCCAGCAGTGACCGGGGGGGCCAAGAGACCCAGTACTTC
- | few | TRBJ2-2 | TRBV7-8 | CASSSSGELFF | TGTGCCAGCAGCTCATCCGGGGAGCTGTTTTTT
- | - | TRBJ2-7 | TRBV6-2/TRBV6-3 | CASSYSYFYEQYF | TGTGCCAGCAGTTACTCGTACTTTTACGAGCAGTACTTC
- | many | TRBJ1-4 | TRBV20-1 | CSTSPGALNEKLFF | TGCAGTACGTCCCCGGGAGCTCTAAATGAAAAACTGTTTTTT
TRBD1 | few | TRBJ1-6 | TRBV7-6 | CASSLGQGNPLHF | TGTGCCAGCAGCTTAGGACAGGGGAACCCCCTCCACTTT
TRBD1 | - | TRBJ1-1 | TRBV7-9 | CASSPLDRANTEAFF | TGTGCCAGCAGCCCCCTTGACAGGGCCAACACTGAAGCTTTCTTT
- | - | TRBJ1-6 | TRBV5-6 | CASPGSTGANSPLHF | TGTGCCAGCCCAGGATCGACAGGAGCAAATTCACCCCTCCACTTT
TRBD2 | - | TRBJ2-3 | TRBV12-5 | CASGPRGLAAGTDTQYF | TGTGCTAGTGGTCCCCGGGGACTAGCGGCGGGCACAGATACGCAGTATTTT
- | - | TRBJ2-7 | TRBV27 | CANPGTRYEQYF | TGTGCCAACCCAGGGACCCGATACGAGCAGTACTTC
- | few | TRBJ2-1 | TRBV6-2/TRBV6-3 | CASIGFSYNEQFF | TGTGCCAGCATAGGGTTCTCCTACAATGAGCAGTTCTTC
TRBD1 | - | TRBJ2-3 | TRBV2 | CASSRTGMTDTQYF | TGTGCCAGCAGTCGGACAGGGATGACAGATACGCAGTATTTT
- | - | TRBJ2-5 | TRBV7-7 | CASSGAKETQYF | TGTGCCAGCTCCGGGGCCAAAGAGACCCAGTACTTC
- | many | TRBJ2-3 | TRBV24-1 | CATRDAAGTDTQYF | TGTGCCACCAGGGACGCGGCGGGGACAGATACGCAGTATTTT
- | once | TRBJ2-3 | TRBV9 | CASSVVAAYTDTQYF | TGTGCCAGCAGCGTAGTAGCGGCTTACACAGATACGCAGTATTTT
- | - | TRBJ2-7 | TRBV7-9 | CASRRLEGEQYF | TGTGCCAGCAGGCGACTAGAGGGCGAGCAGTACTTC
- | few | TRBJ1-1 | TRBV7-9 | CASSLFGMLEAFF | TGTGCCAGCAGCTTGTTTGGGATGCTTGAAGCTTTCTTT
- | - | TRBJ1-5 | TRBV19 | CASRGVNQPQHF | TGTGCCAGTAGGGGGGTAAATCAGCCCCAGCATTTT
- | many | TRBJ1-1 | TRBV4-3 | CASSQATGYPNTEAFF | TGCGCCAGCAGCCAAGCGACTGGATACCCTAACACTGAAGCTTTCTTT
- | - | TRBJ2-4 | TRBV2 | CASSEVGKNIQYF | TGTGCCAGCAGTGAAGTCGGGAAGAACATTCAGTACTTC
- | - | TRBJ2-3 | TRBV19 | CASRGIDTDTQYF | TGTGCCAGTCGAGGGATCGACACAGATACGCAGTATTTT
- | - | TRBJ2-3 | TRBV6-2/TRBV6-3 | CASSYDGGPVGTQYF | TGTGCCAGCAGTTATGACGGGGGCCCGGTGGGGACGCAGTATTTT
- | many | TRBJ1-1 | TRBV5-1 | CASSSPGRARGEAFF | TGCGCCAGCAGCTCCCCGGGCAGGGCCCGAGGTGAAGCTTTCTTT
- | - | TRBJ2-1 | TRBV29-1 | CSVVGQVNNEQFF | TGCAGCGTGGTGGGGCAGGTCAACAATGAGCAGTTCTTC
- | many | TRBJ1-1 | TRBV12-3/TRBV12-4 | CASSLAYTEAFF | TGTGCCAGCAGTTTAGCGTACACTGAAGCTTTCTTT
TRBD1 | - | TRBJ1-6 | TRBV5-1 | CASSLGQGIKSSYNSPLHF | TGCGCCAGCAGCTTGGGACAGGGGATTAAGAGCTCCTATAATTCACCCCTCCACTTT
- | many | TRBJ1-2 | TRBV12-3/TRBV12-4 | CASSFSVDYGYTF | TGTGCCAGCAGTTTTAGTGTGGACTATGGCTACACCTTC